This T cell receptor (beta chain) was found in a study of blood T cell repertoires in COVID-19. The overall study: Italy, Spain and the United States were the sources of the convalescent and acute COVID-19 samples.

Per the authors' pipeline: Reference gene primer amplification gave nucleated cell count estimates. Libraries were prepared by immunoSEQ multiplex PCR; TCRdb keeps only in-frame clonotypes and omits some of them. The V and J calls and the clone size are those of that table, but D and trimming were determined from the DNA. The sample includes 90,000 to 140,000 clones, over 75% of them seen just once. The V gene end was trimmed by 0 bases and the J gene end by 6 bases; junction bases not matched to a gene: 3. The length of the CDR3 is 16 residues. Germline CDR1 and CDR2: MNHEY and SVGAGI. Sequencing was done on a sample of peripheral blood. The chain uses TRBV6-5 and TRBJ1-6; 9 bases align to TRBD1. This clonotype was obtained from a man aged 50-60 years with acute or convalescent COVID-19. The CDR3 spells CASSYSDRGANSPLHF. The CDR3 region has the DNA TGTGCCAGCAGTTACTCGGACAGGGGTGCTAATTCACCCCTCCACTTT.